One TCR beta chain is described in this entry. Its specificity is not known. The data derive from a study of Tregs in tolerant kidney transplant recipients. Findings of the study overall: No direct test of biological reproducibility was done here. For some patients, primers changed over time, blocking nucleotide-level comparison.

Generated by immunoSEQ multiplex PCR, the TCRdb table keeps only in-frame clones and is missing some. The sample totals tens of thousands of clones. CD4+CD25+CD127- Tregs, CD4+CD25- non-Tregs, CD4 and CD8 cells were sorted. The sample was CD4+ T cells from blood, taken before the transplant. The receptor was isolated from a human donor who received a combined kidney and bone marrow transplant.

The CDR3 DNA, read in part, is TGCAGTGCTAGGGGCAGACTAGCGGTCAATGCGAATACG. Its translation is CSARGRLAVNANT. The whole CDR3 protein is CSARGRLAVNANTQYF. The chain links TRBV20-1 to TRBJ2-3, with 9 bases that match TRBD2. The missing CDR3 end, 3 residues past where the read stops, is filled in from the germline J gene. Losses at the gene ends were 3 bases for V and 7 bases for J; bases not matched to a gene: 14. Germline V CDR1 and CDR2: DFQATT, SNEGSKA (reference sequence). CDR3 length: 16 amino acids.